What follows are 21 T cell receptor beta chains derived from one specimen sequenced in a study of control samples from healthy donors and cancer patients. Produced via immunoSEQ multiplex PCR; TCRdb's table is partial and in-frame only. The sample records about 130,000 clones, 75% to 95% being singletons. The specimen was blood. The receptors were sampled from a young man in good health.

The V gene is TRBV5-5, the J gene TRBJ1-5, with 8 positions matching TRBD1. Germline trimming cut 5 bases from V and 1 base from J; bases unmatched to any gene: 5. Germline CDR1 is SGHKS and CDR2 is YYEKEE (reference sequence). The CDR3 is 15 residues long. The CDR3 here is CASRDTGGSNQPQHF. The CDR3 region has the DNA TGTGCCAGCAGGGACACAGGGGGGAGCAATCAGCCCCAGCATTTT. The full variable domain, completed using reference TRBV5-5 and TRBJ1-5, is DAGVTQSPTHLIKTRGQQVTLRCSPISGHKSVSWYQQVLGQGPQFIFQYYEKEERGRGNFPDRFSARQFPNYSSELNVNALLLGDSALYLCASRDTGGSNQPQHFGDGTRLSIL.

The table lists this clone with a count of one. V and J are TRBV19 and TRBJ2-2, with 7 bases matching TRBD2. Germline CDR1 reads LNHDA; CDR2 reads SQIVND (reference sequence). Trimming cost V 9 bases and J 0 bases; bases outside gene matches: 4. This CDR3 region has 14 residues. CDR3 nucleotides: TGTGCCAGCACTAGCGACCCGAACACCGGGGAGCTGTTTTTT. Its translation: CASTSDPNTGELFF.

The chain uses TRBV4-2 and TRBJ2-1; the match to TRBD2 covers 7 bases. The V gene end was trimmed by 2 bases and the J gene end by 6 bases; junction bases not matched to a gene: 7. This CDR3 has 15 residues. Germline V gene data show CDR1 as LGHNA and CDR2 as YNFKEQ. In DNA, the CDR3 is TGTGCCAGCAGCCAATGGGGGGGTAGGGCCAATGAGCAGTTCTTC. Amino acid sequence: CASSQWGGRANEQFF.

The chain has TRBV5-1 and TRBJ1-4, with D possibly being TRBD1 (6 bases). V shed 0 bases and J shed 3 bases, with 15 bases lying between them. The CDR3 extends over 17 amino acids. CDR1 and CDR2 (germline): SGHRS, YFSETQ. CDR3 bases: TGCGCCAGCAGCTTGGGCAGGGGAAATTCGGCTAATGAAAAACTGTTTTTT. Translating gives CASSLGRGNSANEKLFF.

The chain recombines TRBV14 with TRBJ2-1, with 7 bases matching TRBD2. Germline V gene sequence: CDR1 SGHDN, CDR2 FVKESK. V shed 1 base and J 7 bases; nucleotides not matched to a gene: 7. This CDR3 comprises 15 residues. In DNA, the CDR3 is TGTGCCAGCAGCCAAGCACTCGGACTAGAGAATGAGCAGTTCTTC. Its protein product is CASSQALGLENEQFF.

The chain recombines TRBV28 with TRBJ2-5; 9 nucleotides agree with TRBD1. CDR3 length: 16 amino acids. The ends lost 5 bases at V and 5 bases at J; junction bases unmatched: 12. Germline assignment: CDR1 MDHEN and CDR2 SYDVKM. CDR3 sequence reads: CASSGRDRDVRETQYF. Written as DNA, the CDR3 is TGTGCCAGCAGTGGCCGGGACAGGGACGTACGGGAGACCCAGTACTTC.

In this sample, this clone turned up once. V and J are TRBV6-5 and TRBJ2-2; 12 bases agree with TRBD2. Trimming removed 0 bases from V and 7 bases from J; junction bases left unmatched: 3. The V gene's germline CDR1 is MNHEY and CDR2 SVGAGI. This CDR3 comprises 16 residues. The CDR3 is CASSYSTSGRHGELFF. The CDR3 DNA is TGTGCCAGCAGTTACTCGACTAGCGGGAGACACGGGGAGCTGTTTTTT.

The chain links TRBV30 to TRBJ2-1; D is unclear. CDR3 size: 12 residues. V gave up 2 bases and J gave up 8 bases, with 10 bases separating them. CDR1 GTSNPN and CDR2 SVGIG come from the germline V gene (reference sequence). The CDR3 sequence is CAWSSWMDEQFF. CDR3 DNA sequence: TGTGCCTGGAGTTCGTGGATGGATGAGCAGTTCTTC.

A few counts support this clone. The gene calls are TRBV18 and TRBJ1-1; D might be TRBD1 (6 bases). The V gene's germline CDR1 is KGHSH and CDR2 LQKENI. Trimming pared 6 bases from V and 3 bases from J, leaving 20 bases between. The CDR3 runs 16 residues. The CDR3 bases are TGTGCCAGCTCCTATCTCGCCTCGGGGGCAGACACTGAAGCTTTCTTT. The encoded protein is CASSYLASGADTEAFF.

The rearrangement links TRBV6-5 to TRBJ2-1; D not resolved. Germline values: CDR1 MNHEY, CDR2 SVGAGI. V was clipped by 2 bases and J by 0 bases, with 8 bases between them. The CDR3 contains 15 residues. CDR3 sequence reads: CASSYGVSSYNEQFF. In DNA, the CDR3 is TGTGCCAGCAGTTACGGGGTGAGCTCCTACAATGAGCAGTTCTTC.

The CDR3 sequence is CASSQDAPGGTNEKLFF. The CDR3 DNA follows: TGTGCCAGCAGCCAAGACGCTCCGGGAGGGACTAATGAAAAACTGTTTTTT. The chain links TRBV3-1 (or the pseudogene TRBV3-2) to TRBJ1-4, with D hard to call. The germline CDR1 and CDR2 sequences are LGHDT and YNNKEL (reference sequence). Trimming cost V 0 bases and J 2 bases, with 13 bases left between them. The CDR3 loop spans 17 amino acids.

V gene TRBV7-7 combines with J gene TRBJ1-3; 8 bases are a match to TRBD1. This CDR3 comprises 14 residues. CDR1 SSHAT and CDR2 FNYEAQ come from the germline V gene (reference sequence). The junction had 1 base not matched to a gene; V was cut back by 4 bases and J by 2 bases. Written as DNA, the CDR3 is TGTGCCAGCAGCTCGACAGGGGCTGGAAACACCATATATTTT. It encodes CASSSTGAGNTIYF.

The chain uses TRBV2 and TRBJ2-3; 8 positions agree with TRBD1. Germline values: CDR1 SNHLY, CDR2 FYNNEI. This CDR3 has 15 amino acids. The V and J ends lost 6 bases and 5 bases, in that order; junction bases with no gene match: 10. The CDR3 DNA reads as TGTGCCAGCAGCCGCGGCAGGGGGCAGGTAGATACGCAGTATTTT. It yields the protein CASSRGRGQVDTQYF.

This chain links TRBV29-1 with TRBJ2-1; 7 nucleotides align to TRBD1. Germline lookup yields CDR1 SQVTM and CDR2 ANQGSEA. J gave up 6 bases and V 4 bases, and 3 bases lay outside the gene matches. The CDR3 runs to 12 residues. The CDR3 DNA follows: TGCAGCGTTGGACAGGGCATCAATGAGCAGTTCTTC. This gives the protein CSVGQGINEQFF.

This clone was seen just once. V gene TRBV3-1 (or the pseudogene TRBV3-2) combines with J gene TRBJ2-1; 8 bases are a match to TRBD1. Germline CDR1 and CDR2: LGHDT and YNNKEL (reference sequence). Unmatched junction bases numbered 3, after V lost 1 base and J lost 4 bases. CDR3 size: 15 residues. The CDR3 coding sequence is TGTGCCAGCAGCCAAGGGACAGGGTGTTACAATGAGCAGTTCTTC. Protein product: CASSQGTGCYNEQFF.

The CDR3 DNA reads TGTGCCAGCAGCTTAGTGCGGAGTCCCCTTAATTCACCCCTCCACTTT. Encoded protein: CASSLVRSPLNSPLHF. The J gene is TRBJ1-6, the V gene TRBV7-9; no reliable D call. The germline V and J ends were trimmed by 1 base and 6 bases, with 13 bases remaining between them. The CDR3 is made up of 16 amino acids. The germline V gene encodes CDR1 SEHNR and CDR2 FQNEAQ (reference sequence).

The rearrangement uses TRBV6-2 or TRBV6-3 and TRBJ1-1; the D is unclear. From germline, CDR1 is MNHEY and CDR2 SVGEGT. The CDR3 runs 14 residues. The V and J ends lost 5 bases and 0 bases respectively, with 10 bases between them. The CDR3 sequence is CASSKTGLNTEAFF. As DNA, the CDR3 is TGTGCCAGCAGTAAAACCGGCTTGAACACTGAAGCTTTCTTT.

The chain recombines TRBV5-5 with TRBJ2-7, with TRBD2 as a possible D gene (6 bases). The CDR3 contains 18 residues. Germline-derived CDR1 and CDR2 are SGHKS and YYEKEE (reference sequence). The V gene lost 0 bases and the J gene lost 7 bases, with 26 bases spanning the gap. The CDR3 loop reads CASSLGAVGGRLAVEQYF. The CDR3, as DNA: TGTGCCAGCAGCTTGGGGGCGGTCGGGGGACGCCTGGCGGTTGAGCAGTACTTC.

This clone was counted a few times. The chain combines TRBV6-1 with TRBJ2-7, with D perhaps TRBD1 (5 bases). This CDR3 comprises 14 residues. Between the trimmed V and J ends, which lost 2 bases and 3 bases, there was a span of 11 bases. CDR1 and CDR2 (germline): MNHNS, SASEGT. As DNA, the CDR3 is TGTGCCAGCAGTGAATATGGCAGGGACTACGAGCAGTACTTC. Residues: CASSEYGRDYEQYF.

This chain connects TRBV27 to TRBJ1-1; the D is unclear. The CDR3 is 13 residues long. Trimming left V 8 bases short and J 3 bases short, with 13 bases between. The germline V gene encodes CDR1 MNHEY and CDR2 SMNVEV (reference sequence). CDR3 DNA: TGTGCCAGCCGCTTATCGGTCGACACTGAAGCTTTCTTT. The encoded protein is CASRLSVDTEAFF.

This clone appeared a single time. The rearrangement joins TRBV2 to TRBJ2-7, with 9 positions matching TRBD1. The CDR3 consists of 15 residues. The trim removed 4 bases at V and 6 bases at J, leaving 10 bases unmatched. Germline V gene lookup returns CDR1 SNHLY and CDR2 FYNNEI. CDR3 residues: CASSVQQGALGEQYF. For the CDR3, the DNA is TGTGCCAGCAGTGTTCAACAGGGGGCGCTTGGCGAGCAGTACTTC. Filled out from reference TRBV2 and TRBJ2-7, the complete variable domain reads EPEVTQTPSHQVTQMGQEVILRCVPISNHLYFYWYRQILGQKVEFLVSFYNNEISEKSEIFDDQFSVERPDGSNFTLKIRSTKLEDSAMYFCASSVQQGALGEQYFGPGTRLTVT.